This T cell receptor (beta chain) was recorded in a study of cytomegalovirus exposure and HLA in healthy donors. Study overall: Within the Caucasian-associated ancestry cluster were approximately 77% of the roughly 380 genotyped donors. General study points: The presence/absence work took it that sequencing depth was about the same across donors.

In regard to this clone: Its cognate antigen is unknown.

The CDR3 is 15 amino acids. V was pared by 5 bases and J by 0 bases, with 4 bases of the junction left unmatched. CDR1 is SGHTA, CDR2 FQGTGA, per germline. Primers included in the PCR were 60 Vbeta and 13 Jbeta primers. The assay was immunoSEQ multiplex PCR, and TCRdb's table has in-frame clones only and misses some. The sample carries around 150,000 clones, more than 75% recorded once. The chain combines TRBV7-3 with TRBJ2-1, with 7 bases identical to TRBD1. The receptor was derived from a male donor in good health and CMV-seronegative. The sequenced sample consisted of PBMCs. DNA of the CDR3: TGTGCCAGCAGCCCCCGGGACAGCTCCTACAATGAGCAGTTCTTC. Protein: CASSPRDSSYNEQFF. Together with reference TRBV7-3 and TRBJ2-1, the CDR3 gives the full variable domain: GAGVSQTPSNKVTEKGKYVELRCDPISGHTALYWYRQSLGQGPEFLIYFQGTGAADDSGLPNDRFFAVRPEGSVSTLKIQRTERGDSAVYLCASSPRDSSYNEQFFGPGTRLTVL.